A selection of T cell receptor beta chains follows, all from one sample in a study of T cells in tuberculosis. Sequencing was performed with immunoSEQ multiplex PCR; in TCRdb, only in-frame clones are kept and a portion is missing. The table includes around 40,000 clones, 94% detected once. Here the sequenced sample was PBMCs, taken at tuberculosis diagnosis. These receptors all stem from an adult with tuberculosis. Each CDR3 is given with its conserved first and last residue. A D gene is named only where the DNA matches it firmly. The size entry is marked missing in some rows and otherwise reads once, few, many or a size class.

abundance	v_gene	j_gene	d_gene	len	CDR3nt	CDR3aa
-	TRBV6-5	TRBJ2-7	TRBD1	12	TGTGCCAGCAGTGAACAGGGGTTCGAGCAGTACTTC	CASSEQGFEQYF
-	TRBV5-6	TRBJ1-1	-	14	TGTGCCAGCAGCTTTAAACGGGGAAACACTGAAGCTTTCTTT	CASSFKRGNTEAFF
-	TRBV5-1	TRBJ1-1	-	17	TGCGCCAGCAGCTTTAGAGGTAGGAGTACTTTGAACACTGAAGCTTTCTTT	CASSFRGRSTLNTEAFF
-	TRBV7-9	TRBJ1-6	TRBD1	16	TGTGCCAGCAGCTTAGGTCGGACAGGGAAAGGGTCACCCCTCCACTTT	CASSLGRTGKGSPLHF
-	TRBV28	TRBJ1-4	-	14	TGTGCCAGCAGTTTATCAGGGTTAGAGGAAAAACTGTTTTTT	CASSLSGLEEKLFF
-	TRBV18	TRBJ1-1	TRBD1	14	TGTGCCAGCTCTCTAGACAGGGCCAACACTGAAGCTTTCTTT	CASSLDRANTEAFF
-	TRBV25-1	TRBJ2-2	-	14	TGTGCCAGCAGTGTGGGGAGTCGCCCCGGGGAGCTGTTTTTT	CASSVGSRPGELFF
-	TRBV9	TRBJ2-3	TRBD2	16	TGTGCCAGCAGCCCCCGCCCGCGGGGGGGAACAGATACGCAGTATTTT	CASSPRPRGGTDTQYF
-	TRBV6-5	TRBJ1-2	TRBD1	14	TGTGCCAGCAGCCACTCGGACAGGGGCTATGGCTACACCTTC	CASSHSDRGYGYTF
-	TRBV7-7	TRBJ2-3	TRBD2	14	TGTGCCAGCGCCACCGGGGGGGGGACAGATACGCAGTATTTT	CASATGGGTDTQYF
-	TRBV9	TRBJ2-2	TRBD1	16	TGTGCCAGCAACCCCTCTGGACAGGAGAACACCGGGGAGCTGTTTTTT	CASNPSGQENTGELFF
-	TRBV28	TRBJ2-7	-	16	TGTGCCAGCGAGACCATCGCTACAGGGTCTCCCTACGAGCAGTACTTC	CASETIATGSPYEQYF
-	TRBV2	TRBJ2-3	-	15	TGTGCCAGCACGGGGGGCTCGTTCATCACAGATACGCAGTATTTT	CASTGGSFITDTQYF
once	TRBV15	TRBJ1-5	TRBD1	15	TGTGCCACCAGCAGAGATACAAGGGGGCGGCAGCCCCAGCATTTT	CATSRDTRGRQPQHF
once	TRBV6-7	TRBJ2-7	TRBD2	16	TGTGCCAGCAGCCCAGCGGGGGCCCCATGTACCTACGAGCAGTACTTC	CASSPAGAPCTYEQYF
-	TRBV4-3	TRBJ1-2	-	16	TGCGCCAGCAGCCAAGTGGGCGACCTCCTTAACTATGGCTACACCTTC	CASSQVGDLLNYGYTF
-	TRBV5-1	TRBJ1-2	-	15	TGCGCCAGCAGCCCAGGACAGTGGGACAAGAATGGCTACACCTTC	CASSPGQWDKNGYTF
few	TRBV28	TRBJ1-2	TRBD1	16	TGTGCCAGCAGTTCCTCTCAGGCGGGACAGGGGTCGCGCTACACCTTC	CASSSSQAGQGSRYTF
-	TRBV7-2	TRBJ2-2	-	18	TGTGCCAGCAGCTTAGTTGTGCGGGGAGTATTGAACACCGGGGAGCTGTTTTTT	CASSLVVRGVLNTGELFF
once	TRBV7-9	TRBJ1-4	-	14	TGTGCCAGCAGCTTTCAAGGGTCGGGGGAAAAACTGTTTTTT	CASSFQGSGEKLFF
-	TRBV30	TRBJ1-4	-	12	TGTGCCTGTGGCAGGGCCAGGGAAAAACTGTTTTTT	CACGRAREKLFF
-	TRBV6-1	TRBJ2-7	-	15	TGTGCCAGCAGACGCACGGACAGCAGCTCCTACGAGCAGTACTTC	CASRRTDSSSYEQYF
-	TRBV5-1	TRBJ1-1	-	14	TGCGCCAGCAGCTTTGAGGCATTGAACACTGAAGCTTTCTTT	CASSFEALNTEAFF
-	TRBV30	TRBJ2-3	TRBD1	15	TGTGCCTGGAACTCCGGGGACAGGGCTGGAGATACGCAGTATTTT	CAWNSGDRAGDTQYF
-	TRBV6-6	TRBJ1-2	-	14	TGTGCCAGCGGGGGGTGGGATCCTAACTATGGCTACACCTTC	CASGGWDPNYGYTF
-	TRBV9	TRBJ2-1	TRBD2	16	TGTGCCAGCAGCGTGGGAGCGGGGGCCCCGAACAATGAGCAGTTCTTC	CASSVGAGAPNNEQFF
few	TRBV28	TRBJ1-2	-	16	TGTGCCAGCAGACTCTCCTCCTCCGGGCGGGGCTATGGCTACACCTTC	CASRLSSSGRGYGYTF
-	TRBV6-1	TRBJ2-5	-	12	TGTGCCAGCACGGCCCAGGGCGAGACCCAGTACTTC	CASTAQGETQYF
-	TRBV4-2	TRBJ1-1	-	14	TGTGCCAGCAGCCAAGACAGTCTGAACACTGAAGCTTTCTTT	CASSQDSLNTEAFF
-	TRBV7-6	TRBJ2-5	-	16	TGTGCCAGCAGCCCCAACGTCCCGGGAACAGGGGAGACCCAGTACTTC	CASSPNVPGTGETQYF
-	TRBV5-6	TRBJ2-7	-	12	TGTGCCAGCAGCTTGTACGGTTACGAGCAGTACTTC	CASSLYGYEQYF
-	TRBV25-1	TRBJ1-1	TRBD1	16	TGTGCCAGCAGTACCCCTCCGGGACAGGGTACAGGAGAAGCTTTCTTT	CASSTPPGQGTGEAFF
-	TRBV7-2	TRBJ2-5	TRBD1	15	TGTGCCAGCAGCTTACCCGGGACAGTCCAAGAGACCCAGTACTTC	CASSLPGTVQETQYF
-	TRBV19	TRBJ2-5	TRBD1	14	TGTGCCAGTAGTATGGGGGACAGGGTGGAGACCCAGTACTTC	CASSMGDRVETQYF
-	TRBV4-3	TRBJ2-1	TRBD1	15	TGCGCCAGCAGCCATGTCGCCCGGGACAGAAGTGAGCAGTTCTTC	CASSHVARDRSEQFF
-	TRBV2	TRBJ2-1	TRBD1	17	TGTGCCAGCAGTGACGGTAGGGACAGGGGGCTCTACAATGAGCAGTTCTTC	CASSDGRDRGLYNEQFF
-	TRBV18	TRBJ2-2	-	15	TGTGCCAGCTCAGGACGGACGGGGGACACCGGGGAGCTGTTTTTT	CASSGRTGDTGELFF
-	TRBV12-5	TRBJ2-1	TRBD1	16	TGTGCTAGTGGTCCCGGACAGGCGAGTATTCTCAATGAGCAGTTCTTC	CASGPGQASILNEQFF
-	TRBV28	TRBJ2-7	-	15	TGTGCCAGCAGTCGAGGGGGTTCCAAGACTCACGAGCAGTACTTC	CASSRGGSKTHEQYF
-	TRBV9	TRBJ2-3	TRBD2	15	TGTGCCAGCAGCGTAGGCGGGGGGCGGTCAGATACGCAGTATTTT	CASSVGGGRSDTQYF